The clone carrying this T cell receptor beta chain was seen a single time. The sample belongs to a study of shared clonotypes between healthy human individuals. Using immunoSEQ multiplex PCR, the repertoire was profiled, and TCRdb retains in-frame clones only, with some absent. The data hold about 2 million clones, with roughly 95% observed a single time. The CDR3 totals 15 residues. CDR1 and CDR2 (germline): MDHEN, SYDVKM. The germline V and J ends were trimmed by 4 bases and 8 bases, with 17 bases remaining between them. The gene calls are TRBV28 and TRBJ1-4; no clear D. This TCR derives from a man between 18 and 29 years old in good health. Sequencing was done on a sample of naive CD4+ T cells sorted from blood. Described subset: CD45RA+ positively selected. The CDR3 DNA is TGTGCCAGCAGTTATAAGACGCCAAAAAAAGAAAAACTGTTTTTT. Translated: CASSYKTPKKEKLFF.